This TCR beta chain derives from a study of cytomegalovirus exposure and HLA in healthy donors. About the study: There were about 85 million unique TCRs (from HLA-typed donors) in an early data release. Overall study findings and caveats: Researchers left out some V segments, among them TRBV6-2 and TRBV6-3, as indistinguishable. There were several of the most significant clusters that appeared linked to common viral pathogens in a later analysis.

The PCR used 60 Vbeta and 13 Jbeta primers. Clones were sequenced by immunoSEQ multiplex PCR, and TCRdb holds only the in-frame ones, with some missing. Recorded for this sample: 190,000 or so clones. Comment on this clone: The antigen is unknown.

The V end lost 3 bases, the J end lost 10 bases, and 11 bases lay between the germline ends. Germline CDR1 is SGHDT and CDR2 is YYEEEE. This CDR3 comprises 11 residues. This chain joins TRBV5-6 and TRBJ2-7, with D possibly matching TRBD1 (5 bases). The receptor comes from a boy younger than 18 in good health and CMV-seronegative. The sequenced sample was PBMCs. CDR3 nucleotide sequence: TGTGCCAGCAGCTCCAAGACAGCACAGTACTTC. Protein product: CASSSKTAQYF.